The source of this T cell receptor beta chain is a study of blood T cells in healthy people across ages. This CDR3 contains 18 residues. Germline-derived CDR1 and CDR2 are DFQATT and SNEGSKA (reference sequence). V was pared by 3 bases and J by 0 bases, with 11 bases of the junction left unmatched. In its sample, this clonotype was seen many times. Then a second PCR, running roughly 7 to 11 cycles, was carried out with a sample-barcoded 5' primer and a J-beta primer mix. TCRdb re-called the 5' RACE reads with MiXCR, one entry per CDR3 protein. The sample records roughly 640,000 distinct CDR3 sequences, approximately 30% being singletons. Every sample gave at least 5.5 micrograms of total RNA when it was extracted.

This receptor was obtained from a woman of 80 years or more in good health. The source material was blood. The V call is TRBV20-1, the J call TRBJ2-1; 10 bases are shared with TRBD2. The CDR3 spells CSASIWLAGADSYNEQFF. CDR3 DNA: TGCAGTGCTAGCATTTGGCTAGCGGGGGCCGACTCCTACAATGAGCAGTTCTTC.